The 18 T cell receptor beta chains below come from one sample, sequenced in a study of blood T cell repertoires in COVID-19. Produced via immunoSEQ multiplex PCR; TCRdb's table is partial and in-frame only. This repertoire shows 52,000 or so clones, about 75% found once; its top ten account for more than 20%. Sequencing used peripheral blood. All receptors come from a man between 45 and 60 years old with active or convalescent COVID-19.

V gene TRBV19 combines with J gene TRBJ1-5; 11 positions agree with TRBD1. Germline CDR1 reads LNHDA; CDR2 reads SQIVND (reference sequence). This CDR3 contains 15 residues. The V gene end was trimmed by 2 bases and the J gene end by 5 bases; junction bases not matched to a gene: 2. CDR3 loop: CASSIPGQGDQPQHF. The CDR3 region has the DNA TGTGCCAGTAGTATACCGGGACAGGGGGATCAGCCCCAGCATTTT.

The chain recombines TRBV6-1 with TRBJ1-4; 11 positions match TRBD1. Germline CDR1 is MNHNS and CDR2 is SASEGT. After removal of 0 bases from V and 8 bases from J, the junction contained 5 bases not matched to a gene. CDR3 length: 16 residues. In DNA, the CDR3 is TGTGCCAGCAGTGAAGCTTTGGGGACAGGGGGGGAAAAACTGTTTTTT. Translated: CASSEALGTGGEKLFF.

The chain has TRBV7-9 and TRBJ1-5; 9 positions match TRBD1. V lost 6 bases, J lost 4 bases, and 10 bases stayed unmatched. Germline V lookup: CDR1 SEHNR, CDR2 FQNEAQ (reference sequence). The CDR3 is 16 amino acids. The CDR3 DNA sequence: TGTGCCAGCAGTCCCTCACAGGGGGCGGGGAATCAGCCCCAGCATTTT. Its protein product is CASSPSQGAGNQPQHF.

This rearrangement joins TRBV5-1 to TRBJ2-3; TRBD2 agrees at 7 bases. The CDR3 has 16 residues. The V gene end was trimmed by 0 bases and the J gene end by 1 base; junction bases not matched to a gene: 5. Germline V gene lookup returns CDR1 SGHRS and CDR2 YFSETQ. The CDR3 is CASSLDAGVGTDTQYF. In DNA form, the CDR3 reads TGCGCCAGCAGCTTGGATGCGGGAGTTGGCACAGATACGCAGTATTTT.

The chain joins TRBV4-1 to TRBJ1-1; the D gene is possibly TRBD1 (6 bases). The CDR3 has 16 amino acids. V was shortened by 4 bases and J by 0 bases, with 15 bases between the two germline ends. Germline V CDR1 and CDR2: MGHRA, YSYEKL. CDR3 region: CASSRGRMDLNTEAFF. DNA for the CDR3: TGCGCCAGCAGCCGGGGGCGCATGGACTTGAACACTGAAGCTTTCTTT.

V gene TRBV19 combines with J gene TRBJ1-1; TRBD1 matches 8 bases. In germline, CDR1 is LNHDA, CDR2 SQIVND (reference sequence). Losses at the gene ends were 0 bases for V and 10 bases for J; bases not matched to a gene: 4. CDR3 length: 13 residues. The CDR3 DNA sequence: TGTGCCAGTAGTATAGACAGGGGGCGGACAGCTTTCTTT. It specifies CASSIDRGRTAFF.

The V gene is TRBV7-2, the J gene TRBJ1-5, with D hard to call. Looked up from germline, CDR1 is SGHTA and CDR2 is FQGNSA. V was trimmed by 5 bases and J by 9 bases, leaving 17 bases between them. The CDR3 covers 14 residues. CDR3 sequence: CASSPTRSHGPQHF. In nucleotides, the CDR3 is TGTGCCAGCAGCCCAACTCGGTCCCACGGGCCCCAGCATTTT.

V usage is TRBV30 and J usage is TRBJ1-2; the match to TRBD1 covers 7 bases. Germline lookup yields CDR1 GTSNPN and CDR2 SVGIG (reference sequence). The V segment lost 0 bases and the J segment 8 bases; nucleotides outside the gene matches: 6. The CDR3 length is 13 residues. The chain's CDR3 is CAWSVIQGRGYTF. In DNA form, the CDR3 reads TGTGCCTGGAGTGTGATACAGGGGAGAGGCTACACCTTC.

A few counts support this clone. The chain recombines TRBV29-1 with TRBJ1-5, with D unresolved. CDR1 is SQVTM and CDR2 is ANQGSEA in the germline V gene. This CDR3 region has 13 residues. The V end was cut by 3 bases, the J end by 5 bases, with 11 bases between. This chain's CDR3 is CSVEEEADQPQHF. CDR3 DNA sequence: TGCAGCGTTGAGGAGGAAGCCGATCAGCCCCAGCATTTT.

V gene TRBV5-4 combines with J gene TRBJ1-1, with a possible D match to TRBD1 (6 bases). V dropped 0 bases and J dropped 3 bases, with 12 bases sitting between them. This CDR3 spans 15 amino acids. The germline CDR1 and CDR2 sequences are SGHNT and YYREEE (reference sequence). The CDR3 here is CASSLGRTAYTEAFF. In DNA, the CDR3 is TGTGCCAGCAGCTTGGGCCGGACAGCCTACACTGAAGCTTTCTTT. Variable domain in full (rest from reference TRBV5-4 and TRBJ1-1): ETGVTQSPTHLIKTRGQQVTLRCSSQSGHNTVSWYQQALGQGPQFIFQYYREEENGRGNFPPRFSGLQFPNYSSELNVNALELDDSALYLCASSLGRTAYTEAFFGQGTRLTVV.

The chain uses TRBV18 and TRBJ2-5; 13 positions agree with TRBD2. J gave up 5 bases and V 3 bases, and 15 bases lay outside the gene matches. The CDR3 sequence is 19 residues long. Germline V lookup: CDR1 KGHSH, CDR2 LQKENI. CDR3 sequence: CASSPERTSGSQPRETQYF. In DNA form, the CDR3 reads TGTGCCAGCTCACCTGAAAGGACTAGCGGGAGTCAACCGCGGGAGACCCAGTACTTC.

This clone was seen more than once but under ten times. This chain's CDR3 is CSASSSGRAKGDNEQFF. Written as DNA, the CDR3 is TGCAGTGCTAGTTCGAGCGGGAGGGCCAAGGGGGACAATGAGCAGTTCTTC. The rearrangement joins TRBV20-1 to TRBJ2-1, with 10 bases aligning to TRBD2. The CDR3 contains 17 residues. Germline trimming cut 3 bases from V and 5 bases from J; bases unmatched to any gene: 13. The germline CDR1 and CDR2 sequences are DFQATT and SNEGSKA (reference sequence).

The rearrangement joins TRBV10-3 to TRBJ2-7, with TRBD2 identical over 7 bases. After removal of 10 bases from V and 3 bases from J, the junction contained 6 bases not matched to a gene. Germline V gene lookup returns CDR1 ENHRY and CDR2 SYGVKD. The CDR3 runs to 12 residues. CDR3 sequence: CATRDYDYEQYF. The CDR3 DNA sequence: TGTGCCACCCGGGACTACGACTACGAGCAGTACTTC.

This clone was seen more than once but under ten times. CDR3 residues: CASSLGTGRGYTF. The CDR3 nucleotides are TGCGCCAGCAGCTTGGGGACAGGGCGCGGCTACACCTTC. The chain is built from TRBV5-1 and TRBJ1-2, with 8 positions matching TRBD1. The trim removed 0 bases at V and 8 bases at J, leaving 3 bases unmatched. Germline CDR1 and CDR2: SGHRS and YFSETQ. The CDR3 spans 13 residues.

CDR3 in amino acids: CASSLLVSGGASGELFF. Written as DNA, the CDR3 is TGTGCCAGCAGCTTACTAGTTAGCGGGGGGGCTTCCGGGGAGCTGTTTTTT. The chain combines TRBV7-2 with TRBJ2-2; 11 bases align to TRBD2. Germline CDR1 is SGHTA and CDR2 is FQGNSA. The CDR3 spans 17 residues. The V gene end was trimmed by 2 bases and the J gene end by 6 bases; junction bases not matched to a gene: 8. The variable domain in full, with the rest retrieved from reference TRBV7-2 and TRBJ2-2, is GAGVSQSPSNKVTEKGKDVELRCDPISGHTALYWYRQSLGQGLEFLIYFQGNSAPDKSGLPSDRFSAERTGGSVSTLTIQRTQQEDSAVYLCASSLLVSGGASGELFFGEGSRLTVL.

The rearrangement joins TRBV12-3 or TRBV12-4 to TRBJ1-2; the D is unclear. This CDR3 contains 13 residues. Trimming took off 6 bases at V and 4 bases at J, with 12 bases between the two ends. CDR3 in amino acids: CASSKGGVYGYTF. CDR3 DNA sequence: TGTGCCAGCAGCAAGGGAGGAGTCTATGGCTACACCTTC.

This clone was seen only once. The CDR3 spells CAISEGTSGGGEQYF. In DNA form, the CDR3 reads TGTGCCATCAGTGAGGGGACTAGCGGGGGAGGTGAGCAGTACTTC. This chain uses TRBV10-3 with TRBJ2-7, with TRBD2 matching over 14 bases. In germline, CDR1 is ENHRY, CDR2 SYGVKD. The CDR3 consists of 15 residues. J lost 7 bases, V lost 2 bases, and 4 bases had no gene match.

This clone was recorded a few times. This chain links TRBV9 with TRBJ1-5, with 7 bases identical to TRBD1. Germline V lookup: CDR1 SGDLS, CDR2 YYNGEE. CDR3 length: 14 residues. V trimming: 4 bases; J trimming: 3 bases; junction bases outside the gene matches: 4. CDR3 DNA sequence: TGTGCCAGCAGCCCACAGGGGACCAATCAGCCCCAGCATTTT. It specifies CASSPQGTNQPQHF. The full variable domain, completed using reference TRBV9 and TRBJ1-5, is DSGVTQTPKHLITATGQRVTLRCSPRSGDLSVYWYQQSLDQGLQFLIQYYNGEERAKGNILERFSAQQFPDLHSELNLSSLELGDSALYFCASSPQGTNQPQHFGDGTRLSIL.